The 5 T cell receptor beta chains given below trace back to one sample, sequenced in a study of blood T cell repertoires in COVID-19. Libraries were prepared by immunoSEQ multiplex PCR; TCRdb keeps only in-frame clonotypes and omits some of them. The sample has more than 150,000 clones; 80% to 85% are singletons. The specimen sequenced was peripheral blood. All receptors come from a man between 18 and 29 years old with active or convalescent COVID-19.

The rearrangement joins TRBV7-2 to TRBJ2-3; the match to TRBD2 covers 8 bases. V trimming: 2 bases; J trimming: 0 bases; junction bases outside the gene matches: 1. The CDR3 consists of 15 residues. Germline values: CDR1 SGHTA, CDR2 FQGNSA. CDR3 in amino acids: CASSLSGSSTDTQYF. In nucleotides, the CDR3 is TGTGCCAGCAGCTTAAGCGGGAGTAGCACAGATACGCAGTATTTT.

The CDR3 region is CASSPVQVTDTQYF. CDR3 coding DNA: TGTGCCAGCTCACCTGTGCAGGTTACGGATACGCAGTATTTT. V usage is TRBV18 and J usage is TRBJ2-3, with unresolved D. CDR1 and CDR2 from the germline V gene are KGHSH and LQKENI. This CDR3 is built from 14 residues. Trimming removed 3 bases from V and 6 bases from J, with 13 bases in between.

The chain employs TRBV7-9 and TRBJ1-5; the D gene is possibly TRBD1 (5 bases). Germline lookup yields CDR1 SEHNR and CDR2 FQNEAQ (reference sequence). Trimming cost V 3 bases and J 2 bases, with 23 bases left between them. This CDR3 region has 19 residues. The CDR3 DNA reads as TGTGCCAGCAGCTTGGGAGGGGCTAGGGGTCCCCAAGGCAATCAGCCCCAGCATTTT. This gives the protein CASSLGGARGPQGNQPQHF.

The chain couples TRBV7-2 to TRBJ1-5, with a tentative D call TRBD1 (5 bases). Germline V gene lookup returns CDR1 SGHTA and CDR2 FQGNSA. Trimming took 1 base from V and 0 from J, leaving 10 bases between them. The CDR3 sequence is 16 residues long. The CDR3 is CASSLGGGYSNQPQHF. CDR3 sequence (DNA): TGTGCCAGCAGCTTAGGGGGGGGATATAGCAATCAGCCCCAGCATTTT.

The V and J genes are TRBV5-1 and TRBJ1-6; TRBD1 might be the D (6 bases). V was shortened by 0 bases and J by 7 bases, with 11 bases between the two germline ends. The CDR3 sequence is 15 residues long. Germline V gene lookup returns CDR1 SGHRS and CDR2 YFSETQ. The CDR3 DNA sequence: TGCGCCAGCAGCTTGGATACAGGGCGGAATTCACCCCTCCACTTT. As protein: CASSLDTGRNSPLHF.